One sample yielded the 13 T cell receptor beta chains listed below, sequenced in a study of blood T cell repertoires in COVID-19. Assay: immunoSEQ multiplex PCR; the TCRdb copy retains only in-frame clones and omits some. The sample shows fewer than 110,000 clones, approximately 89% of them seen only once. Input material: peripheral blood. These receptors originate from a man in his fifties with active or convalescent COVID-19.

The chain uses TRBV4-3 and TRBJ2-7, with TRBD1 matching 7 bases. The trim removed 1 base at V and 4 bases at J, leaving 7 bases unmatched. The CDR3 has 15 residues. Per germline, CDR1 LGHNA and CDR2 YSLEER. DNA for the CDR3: TGCGCCAGCAGCCAAGGTCCTCAGGGGGATTACGAGCAGTACTTC. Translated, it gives CASSQGPQGDYEQYF.

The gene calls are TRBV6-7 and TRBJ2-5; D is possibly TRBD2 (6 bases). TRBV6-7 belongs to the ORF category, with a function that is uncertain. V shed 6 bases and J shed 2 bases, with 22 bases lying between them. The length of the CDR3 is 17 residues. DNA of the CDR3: TGTGCCAGCAGGACCCTTCCGGGGGACCCCATTCAAGAGACCCAGTACTTC. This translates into CASRTLPGDPIQETQYF.

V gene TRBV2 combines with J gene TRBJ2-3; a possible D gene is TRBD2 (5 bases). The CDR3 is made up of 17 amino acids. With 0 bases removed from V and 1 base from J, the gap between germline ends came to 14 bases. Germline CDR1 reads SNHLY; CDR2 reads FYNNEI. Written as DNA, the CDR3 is TGTGCCAGCAGTGAAGCTGCGGGTCTTCTCGGCACAGATACGCAGTATTTT. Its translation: CASSEAAGLLGTDTQYF.

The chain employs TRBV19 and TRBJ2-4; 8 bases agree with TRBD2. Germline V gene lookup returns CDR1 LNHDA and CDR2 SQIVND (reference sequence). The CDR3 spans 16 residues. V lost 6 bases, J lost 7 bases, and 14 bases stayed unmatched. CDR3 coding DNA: TGTGCCAGTAGCCAAAGCGGGAGTGTAGATAGGAACATTCAGTACTTC. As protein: CASSQSGSVDRNIQYF.

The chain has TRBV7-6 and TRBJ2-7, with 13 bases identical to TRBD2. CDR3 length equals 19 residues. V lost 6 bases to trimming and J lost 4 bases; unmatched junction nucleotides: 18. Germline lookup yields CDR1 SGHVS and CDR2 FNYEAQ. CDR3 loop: CASSLPGEGPTSGRYEQYF. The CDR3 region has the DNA TGTGCCAGCAGTCTGCCGGGGGAGGGGCCGACTAGCGGGAGGTACGAGCAGTACTTC.

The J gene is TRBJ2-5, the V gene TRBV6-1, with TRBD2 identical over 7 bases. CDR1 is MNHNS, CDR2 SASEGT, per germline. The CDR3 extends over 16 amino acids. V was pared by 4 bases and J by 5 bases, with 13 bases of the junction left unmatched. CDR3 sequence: CASSGVALANGETQYF. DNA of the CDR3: TGTGCCAGCAGTGGGGTGGCACTAGCGAATGGGGAGACCCAGTACTTC.

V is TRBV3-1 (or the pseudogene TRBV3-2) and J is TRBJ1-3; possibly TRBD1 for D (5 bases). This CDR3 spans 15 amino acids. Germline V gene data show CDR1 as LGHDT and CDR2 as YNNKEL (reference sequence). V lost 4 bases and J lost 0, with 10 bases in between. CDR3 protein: CASSRGGNSGNTIYF. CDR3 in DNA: TGTGCCAGCAGCCGGGGCGGGAACTCTGGAAACACCATATATTTT.

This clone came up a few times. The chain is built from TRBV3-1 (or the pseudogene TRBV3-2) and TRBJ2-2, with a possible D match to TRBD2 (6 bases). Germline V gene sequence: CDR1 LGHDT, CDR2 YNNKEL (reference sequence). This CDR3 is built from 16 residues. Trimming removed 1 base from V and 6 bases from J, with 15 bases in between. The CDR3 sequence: CASSQAPGRRAGELFF. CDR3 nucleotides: TGTGCCAGCAGCCAAGCCCCAGGGAGGCGGGCCGGGGAGCTGTTTTTT.

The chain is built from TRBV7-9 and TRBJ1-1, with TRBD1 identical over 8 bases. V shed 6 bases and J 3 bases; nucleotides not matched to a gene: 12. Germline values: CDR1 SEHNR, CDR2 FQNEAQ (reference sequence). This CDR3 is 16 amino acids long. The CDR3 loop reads CASSSSLSTGDTEAFF. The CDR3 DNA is TGTGCCAGCAGTTCATCACTTTCGACAGGGGACACTGAAGCTTTCTTT. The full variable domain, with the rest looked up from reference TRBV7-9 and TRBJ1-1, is DTGVSQNPRHKITKRGQNVTFRCDPISEHNRLYWYRQTLGQGPEFLTYFQNEAQLEKSRLLSDRFSAERPKGSFSTLEIQRTEQGDSAMYLCASSSSLSTGDTEAFFGQGTRLTVV.

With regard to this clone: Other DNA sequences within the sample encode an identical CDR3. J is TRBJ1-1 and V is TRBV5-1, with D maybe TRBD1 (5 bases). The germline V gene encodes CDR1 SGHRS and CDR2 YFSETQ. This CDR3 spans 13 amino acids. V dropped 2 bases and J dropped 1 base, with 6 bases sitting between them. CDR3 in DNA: TGCGCCAGCAGCTTAAGGGGGAACACTGAAGCTTTCTTT. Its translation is CASSLRGNTEAFF.

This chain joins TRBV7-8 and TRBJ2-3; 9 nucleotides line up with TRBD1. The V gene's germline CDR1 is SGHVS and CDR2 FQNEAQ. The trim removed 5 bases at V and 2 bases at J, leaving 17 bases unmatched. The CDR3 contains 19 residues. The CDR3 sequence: CASSPRDRDPELTTDTQYF. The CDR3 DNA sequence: TGTGCCAGCAGCCCACGGGACAGGGACCCAGAATTGACCACAGATACGCAGTATTTT.

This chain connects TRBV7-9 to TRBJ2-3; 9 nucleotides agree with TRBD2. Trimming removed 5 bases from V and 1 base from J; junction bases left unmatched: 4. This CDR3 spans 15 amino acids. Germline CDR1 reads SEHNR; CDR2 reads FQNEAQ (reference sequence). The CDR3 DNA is TGTGCCAGCAGCACCCGACTAGCGGGCACAGATACGCAGTATTTT. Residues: CASSTRLAGTDTQYF. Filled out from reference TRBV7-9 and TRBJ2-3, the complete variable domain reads DTGVSQNPRHKITKRGQNVTFRCDPISEHNRLYWYRQTLGQGPEFLTYFQNEAQLEKSRLLSDRFSAERPKGSFSTLEIQRTEQGDSAMYLCASSTRLAGTDTQYFGPGTRLTVL.

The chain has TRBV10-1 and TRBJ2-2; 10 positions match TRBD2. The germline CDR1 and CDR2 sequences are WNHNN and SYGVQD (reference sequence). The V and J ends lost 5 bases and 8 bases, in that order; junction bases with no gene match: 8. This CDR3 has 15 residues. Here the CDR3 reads CASSPASGSVGELFF. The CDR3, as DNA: TGCGCCAGCAGTCCGGCTAGCGGGAGTGTGGGGGAGCTGTTTTTT.